Listed here is a single T cell receptor beta chain. Its cognate antigen is unknown. Method: immunoSEQ multiplex PCR; TCRdb's copy keeps in-frame clones and lacks some. The table records approximately 75,000 clones, 85% to 95% of them present only once. The CDR3 has 16 amino acids. Germline CDR1 and CDR2: MDHEN and SYDVKM. Trimming at V came to 6 bases and at J to 4 bases, leaving 7 bases not matched to a gene. These data originate in a study of T cell clonotyping in hematopoietic cell transplantation. General study points: Recipient TCR diversity dropped after transplant; expanded clonotypes rose from day 30 to 180. Broader posttransplant TCR repertoire diversity was predicted by graft donor and pretransplant recipient Inverse Simpson Index values. At the given depth, recipient repertoires were over 95% de novo clonotypes.

The TCR sequence derives from a man in his forties or fifties in good health. Some clones in this sample may be carry-over from other donors' samples. The chain is built from TRBV28 and TRBJ2-2, with TRBD1 matching over 11 bases. Sequences were obtained from peripheral blood mononuclear cells. CDR3 amino acids: CASRAWTGGATGELFF. The CDR3 nucleotides read TGTGCCAGCAGGGCTTGGACAGGGGGCGCCACCGGGGAGCTGTTTTTT.